This TCR beta chain emerged from a study of T cell responses to AZD1222 COVID-19 vaccine. Study background: Second doses were pooled across both intervals (about 4 or about 12 weeks).

Of note for this clone: The target antigen is unknown.

Study observations and caveats: In the spike-specific TCR repertoire, nearly half reportedly target unmutated variant regions.

Profiling relied on immunoSEQ multiplex PCR, and the TCRdb table lists in-frame clones only, not all of them. The data contain about 120,000 clones, more than 75% of them singletons. V lost 1 base, J lost 4 bases, and 8 bases lay in between. The CDR3 consists of 14 residues. Germline V gives CDR1 MGHRA, CDR2 YSYEKL. Here the sequenced sample was peripheral blood, taken on day 0 of AZD1222 vaccination. This clonotype was sampled from an adult in good health. V gene TRBV4-1 combines with J gene TRBJ1-5; no definite D call. The CDR3 loop is CASSQASQNQPQHF. The CDR3 DNA reads TGCGCCAGCAGCCAAGCCAGCCAAAATCAGCCCCAGCATTTT.